This T cell receptor beta chain was observed in a study of regulatory T cells in long-lasting Graves disease. Trimming took off 0 bases at V and 7 bases at J, with 24 bases between the two ends. Germline CDR1 is SGHDN and CDR2 is FVKESK. This CDR3 is 18 amino acids long. Arm-PCR of CDR3 regions and iRepertoire HTBI primers were the basis on which TCR beta libraries were built. Each CDR3 protein is one row after TCRdb ran MiXCR on the multiplex PCR reads. The table records 350,000 to 500,000 distinct CDR3 sequences, about a sixth of them present only once. Time point indicated: newly diagnosed GD, antithyroid drugs for less than 3 months. Construction of the TCR library relied on RNA isolated from PBMCs. Tubes containing EDTA received about 9.7 milliliters of drawn peripheral blood. The same data also went into a second study, on T cells in Graves' hyperthyroidism and ophthalmopathy. That source notes: Researchers defined stable Graves' hyperthyroidism as no ophthalmopathy progression within 18 months. Uncontrolled infections, other autoimmune diseases, pregnancy or lactation led to exclusion of patients.

The gene calls are TRBV14 and TRBJ1-2, with D possibly TRBD1 on 6 matching bases. The source was peripheral blood mononuclear cells (PBMCs), collected at new diagnosis, from a patient treated with antithyroid drugs. The TCR comes from a woman in her twenties or thirties with Graves disease. CDR3 sequence (DNA): TGTGCCAGCAGCCAAGATGGCCCATTTGGGGGGGCCCTAGGTGGCTACACCTTC. The encoded protein is CASSQDGPFGGALGGYTF.